A single sample gave rise to the 30 T cell receptor beta chains below, sequenced in a study of T cell responses to AZD1222 COVID-19 vaccine. Method: immunoSEQ multiplex PCR; TCRdb's copy keeps in-frame clones and lacks some. The repertoire holds 170,000 or so clones, with about nine tenths as singletons. Sample: peripheral blood, taken on day 0 of AZD1222 vaccination. These receptors were obtained from an adult in good health.

The gene calls are TRBV4-2 and TRBJ1-4, with D maybe TRBD1 (5 bases). Trimming cost V 4 bases and J 2 bases, with 8 bases left between them. This CDR3 spans 14 amino acids. The germline V gene has CDR1 LGHNA and CDR2 YNFKEQ. CDR3: CASSLGGTNEKLFF. The CDR3 DNA sequence: TGTGCCAGCAGCCTTGGGGGGACTAATGAAAAACTGTTTTTT.

The chain is built from TRBV2 and TRBJ2-1, with D perhaps TRBD1 or TRBD2 (6 bases each). Trimming pared 6 bases from V and 2 bases from J, leaving 8 bases between. Germline V gene lookup returns CDR1 SNHLY and CDR2 FYNNEI. The CDR3 loop spans 13 amino acids. CDR3 DNA sequence: TGTGCCAGCAGGGGGGGCGCCTACAATGAGCAGTTCTTC. Translating gives CASRGGAYNEQFF.

Only one count was recorded for this clone. The rearrangement links TRBV5-5 to TRBJ2-5; the D gene is possibly TRBD2 (5 bases). The CDR3 consists of 13 residues. V gave up 3 bases and J gave up 2 bases, with 8 bases separating them. Germline CDR1 SGHKS, CDR2 YYEKEE (reference sequence). The CDR3 DNA reads TGTGCCAGCAGCTCCGGACTGCAAGAGACCCAGTACTTC. This sequence encodes CASSSGLQETQYF.

This clone was observed a single time. The gene calls are TRBV30 and TRBJ1-4; 9 positions match TRBD1. J was trimmed by 5 bases and V by 3 bases; bases with no gene match: 7. In germline, CDR1 is GTSNPN, CDR2 SVGIG (reference sequence). The CDR3 is 15 amino acids. CDR3 amino acids: CAWRRTGVENEKLFF. The CDR3 DNA reads TGTGCCTGGAGAAGGACAGGGGTCGAGAATGAAAAACTGTTTTTT.

Of note for this clone: Germline is not matched at one junction end, which may reflect a read error. The V and J genes are TRBV7-3 and TRBJ2-1; 13 nucleotides agree with TRBD2. Germline CDR1 reads SGHTA; CDR2 reads FQGTGA. This CDR3 contains 13 residues. The CDR3 coding sequence is TGTGCCAGCAGCTCACTAGCGGGGGGGCCATCAGTCTTC. This gives the protein CASSSLAGGPSVF.

The chain links TRBV19 to TRBJ1-2, with a tentative D call TRBD1 (5 bases). Trimming pared 1 base from V and 2 bases from J, leaving 14 bases between. The CDR3 runs to 16 residues. Per the germline V gene, CDR1 is LNHDA and CDR2 is SQIVND (reference sequence). This chain's CDR3 is CASSIAGAGPNYGYTF. CDR3 sequence (DNA): TGTGCCAGTAGTATAGCTGGGGCAGGGCCAAACTATGGCTACACCTTC.

This rearrangement joins TRBV11-2 to TRBJ1-2, with D hard to call. The CDR3 consists of 14 residues. The germline V gene encodes CDR1 SGHAT and CDR2 FQNNGV. Trimming cost V 4 bases and J 6 bases, with 15 bases left between them. CDR3 in DNA: TGTGCCAGCAGCTCCCTGGACCTCAAACATGGCTACACCTTC. Its protein product is CASSSLDLKHGYTF.

This sequence joins TRBV19 and TRBJ1-5; possible D gene TRBD1, 5 bases. This CDR3 is built from 17 residues. Germline lookup yields CDR1 LNHDA and CDR2 SQIVND (reference sequence). V was shortened by 1 base and J by 0 bases, with 13 bases between the two germline ends. CDR3: CASSIGRAGPSNQPQHF. In DNA, the CDR3 is TGTGCCAGTAGTATAGGTAGGGCAGGGCCTAGCAATCAGCCCCAGCATTTT.

The chain links TRBV2 to TRBJ2-2, with D tentatively TRBD1 or TRBD2 (5 bases each). CDR3 size: 14 residues. CDR1 is SNHLY and CDR2 is FYNNEI in the germline V gene. V lost 7 bases to trimming and J lost 5 bases, with 14 bases between them. This chain's CDR3 is CASTGPTGTGELFF. The CDR3 DNA is TGTGCCAGCACGGGGCCAACTGGAACCGGGGAGCTGTTTTTT.

The CDR3 protein is CASSRGGQETQYF. The CDR3, as DNA: TGTGCCAGCAGTCGAGGGGGACAAGAGACCCAGTACTTC. The V and J genes are TRBV2 and TRBJ2-5; D might be TRBD1 (6 bases). V lost 5 bases to trimming and J lost 2 bases, with 9 bases between them. CDR1 SNHLY and CDR2 FYNNEI come from the germline V gene. CDR3 length equals 13 residues.

The V call is TRBV2, the J call TRBJ1-1; D is unresolved. Germline CDR1 reads SNHLY; CDR2 reads FYNNEI. The CDR3 runs 11 residues. V was trimmed by 3 bases and J by 3 bases, leaving 2 bases between them. The CDR3 DNA is TGTGCCAGCAGTGAGCACACTGAAGCTTTCTTT. This gives the protein CASSEHTEAFF.

This sequence joins TRBV5-4 and TRBJ1-4; no definite D call. There are 17 residues in the CDR3. Per the germline V gene, CDR1 is SGHNT and CDR2 is YYREEE (reference sequence). V was pared by 1 base and J by 0 bases, with 13 bases between. The CDR3 DNA reads TGTGCCAGCAGCTTGTCCCCTATCGGGGCAACTAATGAAAAACTGTTTTTT. This codes for CASSLSPIGATNEKLFF.

The rearrangement links TRBV5-8 to TRBJ1-2; TRBD1 is a possible D gene (6 bases). Germline assignment: CDR1 SGHTS and CDR2 YDEGEE. V gave up 3 bases and J gave up 0 bases, with 12 bases separating them. CDR3 length: 15 residues. The chain's CDR3 is CASSSRGTSNYGYTF. The DNA of the CDR3 is TGTGCCAGCAGCTCTAGGGGGACCTCTAACTATGGCTACACCTTC.

This sequence joins TRBV5-6 and TRBJ2-2; no firm D call. V was cut by 1 base and J by 7 bases, with 5 bases left in between. CDR3 length equals 12 residues. Germline lookup yields CDR1 SGHDT and CDR2 YYEEEE. The CDR3 reads CASSLLLGELFF. The DNA of the CDR3 is TGTGCCAGCAGCTTGCTTCTCGGGGAGCTGTTTTTT.

V gene TRBV4-2 combines with J gene TRBJ2-3; 8 bases align to TRBD2. The CDR3 length is 18 residues. CDR1 is LGHNA and CDR2 is YNFKEQ in the germline V gene. J gave up 0 bases and V 0 bases, and 8 bases lay outside the gene matches. CDR3 coding DNA: TGTGCCAGCAGCCAAGAAGGGGGTAGCGGGGCTAGCACAGATACGCAGTATTTT. Amino acids: CASSQEGGSGASTDTQYF.

The chain is built from TRBV5-1 and TRBJ2-7, with D possibly TRBD1 on 6 matching bases. Germline loops: CDR1 SGHRS, CDR2 YFSETQ. The V gene lost 4 bases and the J gene lost 2 bases, with 13 bases spanning the gap. This CDR3 region has 14 residues. CDR3: CASSIPGQTYEQYF. The CDR3 DNA reads TGCGCCAGCAGCATACCGGGACAAACCTACGAGCAGTACTTC. The full variable domain, in which reference TRBV5-1 and TRBJ2-7 provide the parts outside the CDR3, is KAGVTQTPRYLIKTRGQQVTLSCSPISGHRSVSWYQQTPGQGLQFLFEYFSETQRNKGNFPGRFSGRQFSNSRSEMNVSTLELGDSALYLCASSIPGQTYEQYFGPGTRLTVT.

This rearrangement joins TRBV4-2 to TRBJ2-4; TRBD2 matches 12 bases. CDR3 length equals 15 residues. V was clipped by 1 base and J by 12 bases; unmatched bases: 7. Germline CDR1 reads LGHNA; CDR2 reads YNFKEQ. The CDR3 here is CASSQASGGAEGQYF. DNA for the CDR3: TGTGCCAGCAGCCAAGCTAGCGGGGGGGCCGAAGGTCAGTACTTC.

The V and J genes are TRBV5-6 and TRBJ1-5; unclear D gene. The germline V and J ends were trimmed by 1 base and 2 bases, with 4 bases remaining between them. The CDR3 spans 13 residues. CDR1 and CDR2 (germline): SGHDT, YYEEEE. The CDR3 region is CASSLSGNQPQHF. The CDR3 nucleotides are TGTGCCAGCAGCTTGTCGGGCAATCAGCCCCAGCATTTT.

The chain uses TRBV7-2 and TRBJ1-1, with D possibly TRBD1 on 5 matching bases. Germline V gives CDR1 SGHTA, CDR2 FQGNSA. Deletions cut 5 bases from V and 1 base from J, with 11 bases between. There are 14 residues in the CDR3. CDR3 sequence reads: CASSQTTGNTEAFF. The CDR3 DNA is TGTGCCAGCAGCCAGACTACAGGGAACACTGAAGCTTTCTTT.

The rearrangement uses TRBV19 and TRBJ2-5; tentatively, D is TRBD1 (8 bases). The CDR3 is 16 amino acids. V was pared by 3 bases and J by 6 bases, with 20 bases between. Germline CDR1 LNHDA, CDR2 SQIVND (reference sequence). CDR3 nucleotides: TGTGCCAGTAGTATTCCGGGAAGGACAGGGACTAAGACCCAGTACTTC. Amino acids: CASSIPGRTGTKTQYF.

This chain connects TRBV7-2 to TRBJ2-1; 12 bases are shared with TRBD2. V shed 5 bases and J 9 bases; nucleotides not matched to a gene: 8. Germline CDR1 is SGHTA and CDR2 is FQGNSA. The CDR3 is 15 residues long. CDR3 sequence (DNA): TGTGCCAGCAGCCAAGCTAGCGGGGGGGCCGGTGAGCAGTTCTTC. Protein product: CASSQASGGAGEQFF.

The chain combines TRBV6-2 or TRBV6-3 with TRBJ1-5; possible D gene TRBD1, 6 bases. The CDR3 runs 17 residues. With 5 bases removed from V and 0 bases from J, the gap between germline ends came to 17 bases. Germline V gene sequence: CDR1 MNHEY, CDR2 SVGEGT. CDR3: CASSLGLGGYSNQPQHF. The CDR3 DNA is TGTGCCAGCAGTCTAGGACTGGGGGGCTATAGCAATCAGCCCCAGCATTTT.

V usage is TRBV6-6 and J usage is TRBJ2-4; tentative D call: TRBD2 (7 bases). This CDR3 is 17 amino acids long. With 5 bases removed from V and 1 base from J, the gap between germline ends came to 18 bases. Germline V gene data show CDR1 as MNHNY and CDR2 as SVGAGI (reference sequence). CDR3 nucleotide sequence: TGTGCCAGCAGTCCCTCGGGGGGCGCGGGGGCCAAAAACATTCAGTACTTC. This codes for CASSPSGGAGAKNIQYF.

V gene TRBV4-2 combines with J gene TRBJ1-3; no definite D call. Germline V gene sequence: CDR1 LGHNA, CDR2 YNFKEQ. The CDR3 sequence is 14 residues long. With 4 bases removed from V and 0 bases from J, the gap between germline ends came to 7 bases. CDR3 DNA: TGTGCCAGCAGCCCCGGGAACTCTGGAAACACCATATATTTT. Translation: CASSPGNSGNTIYF.

The genes are TRBV6-1 and TRBJ1-6; TRBD1 matches at 8 bases. Germline V CDR1 and CDR2: MNHNS, SASEGT. This CDR3 is 15 amino acids long. V gave up 1 base and J gave up 7 bases; unmatched junction bases: 3. As DNA, the CDR3 is TGTGCCAGCAGTGAAGTGCAGGGGGCCAATTCACCCCTCCACTTT. The encoded protein is CASSEVQGANSPLHF.

The V and J genes are TRBV7-2 and TRBJ1-5; D not certain. The CDR3 covers 15 residues. The germline CDR1 and CDR2 sequences are SGHTA and FQGNSA. Trimming cost V 1 base and J 4 bases, with 11 bases left between them. For the CDR3, the DNA is TGTGCCAGCAGCTTAGGAGGAATACGGAATCAGCCCCAGCATTTT. It encodes CASSLGGIRNQPQHF.

The genes are TRBV6-5 and TRBJ2-7; TRBD1 matches at 8 bases. The CDR3 totals 12 residues. The germline gives CDR1 MNHEY, CDR2 SVGAGI. V was pared by 6 bases and J by 3 bases, with 1 base of the junction left unmatched. This chain's CDR3 is CASRTGVYEQYF. The DNA for the CDR3 is TGTGCCAGCAGGACAGGGGTCTACGAGCAGTACTTC.

The V call is TRBV9, the J call TRBJ2-1, with 12 bases aligning to TRBD2. V shed 0 bases, J shed 0 bases, and the junction held 7 bases outside the gene matches. The CDR3 sequence is 19 residues long. Germline values: CDR1 SGDLS, CDR2 YYNGEE. The CDR3: CASSVGLAGALSSYNEQFF. The CDR3 coding sequence is TGTGCCAGCAGCGTAGGACTAGCGGGGGCCCTGAGCTCCTACAATGAGCAGTTCTTC.

The CDR3 region is CASSQGVRRGRVNTEAFF. The CDR3 DNA reads as TGTGCCAGCAGCCAAGGGGTTCGGAGGGGTCGTGTGAACACTGAAGCTTTCTTT. The chain combines TRBV3-1 (or the pseudogene TRBV3-2) with TRBJ1-1, with D perhaps TRBD1 (5 bases). This CDR3 is built from 18 residues. Germline V gene sequence: CDR1 LGHDT, CDR2 YNNKEL (reference sequence). Trimming removed 1 base at V and 0 bases at J, with 18 bases between.

A word on this clone: The junction and the germline gene differ at one end; a read error may be behind it. The rearrangement joins TRBV7-7 to TRBJ2-1; 7 nucleotides match TRBD1. CDR1 and CDR2 from the germline V gene are SSHAT and FNYEAQ (reference sequence). The CDR3 extends over 15 amino acids. The CDR3: CASSPGTAFNNEQFF. In DNA form, the CDR3 reads TGTGCTAGCAGCCCCGGGACAGCCTTTAACAATGAGCAGTTCTTC.